This T cell receptor beta chain was captured in a study of response to subunit inactivated influenza vaccine (dated by TCRdb to the late 2010s). Describing the broader study: Deep quantitative profiling of the T cell receptor repertoire was used in the study to follow responses to a trivalent subunit inactivated influenza vaccine. What the work shows at the level of the full study, not this receptor alone: According to the authors, only a limited number of new T cells may be recruited by each seasonal influenza vaccination.

With regard to this clonotype: What antigen it recognizes has not been identified. Base-call qualities are not available, and no considerably larger clone is one nucleotide away.

The germline V end is reduced by 4 bases and the J end by 0 bases; junction bases left unmatched: 8. From the cysteine through the phenylalanine, the CDR3 covers 16 amino acids. Just the 48-base CDR3 DNA is kept, in frame starting at base 1. CDR1 and CDR2 are drawn from the germline V gene: SGHVS, FQNEAQ. Libraries were prepared through RT-PCR. Sequencer: Illumina HiSeq 2500. TCRdb redid the processing of the public reads, applying fastp at Q25 and MiXCR, and retained in-frame beta chains. For every CDR3 protein sequence, its rows merge into one entry that carries the most common genes and DNA. The sample has approximately 530,000 distinct CDR3 sequences on record, around 7.7% of them singletons. The top ten clonotypes cover roughly 14% of the sample.

The sequencing used PBMCs from blood, collected around 25 months after vaccination. The receptor was isolated from a man aged 50 to 75 who received an inactivated influenza vaccine. Donor details come from another sample of the same person, matched by shared clones. This sequence uses TRBV7-8 and TRBJ2-5; 7 nucleotides in the junction match TRBD1. The CDR3 is CASSSRRDSYQETQYF. The DNA sequence follows: TGTGCCAGCAGCTCACGCCGGGACAGTTACCAAGAGACCCAGTACTTC.